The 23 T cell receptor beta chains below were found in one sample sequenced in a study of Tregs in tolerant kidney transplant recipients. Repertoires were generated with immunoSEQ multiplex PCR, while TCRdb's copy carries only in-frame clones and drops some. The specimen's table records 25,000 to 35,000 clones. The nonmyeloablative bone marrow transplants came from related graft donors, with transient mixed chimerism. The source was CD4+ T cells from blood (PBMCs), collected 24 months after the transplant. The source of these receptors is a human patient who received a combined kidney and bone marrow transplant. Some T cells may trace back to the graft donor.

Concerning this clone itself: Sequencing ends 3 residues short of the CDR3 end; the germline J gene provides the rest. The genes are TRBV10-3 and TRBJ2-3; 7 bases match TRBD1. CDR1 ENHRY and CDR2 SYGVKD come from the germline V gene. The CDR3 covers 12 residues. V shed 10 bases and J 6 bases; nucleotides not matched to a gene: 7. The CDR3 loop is CATQTDRDTQYF. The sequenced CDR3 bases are TGTGCCACACAGACGGACAGGGATACG.

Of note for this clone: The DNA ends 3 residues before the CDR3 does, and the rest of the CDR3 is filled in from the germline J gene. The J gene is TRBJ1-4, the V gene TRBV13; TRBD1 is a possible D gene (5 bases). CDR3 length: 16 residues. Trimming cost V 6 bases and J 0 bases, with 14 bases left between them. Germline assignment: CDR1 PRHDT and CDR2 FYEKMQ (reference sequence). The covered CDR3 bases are TGTGCCAGCAGGGGTGGGGGGACTGCAACTAATGAAAAA. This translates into CASRGGGTATNEK. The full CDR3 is CASRGGGTATNEKLFF.

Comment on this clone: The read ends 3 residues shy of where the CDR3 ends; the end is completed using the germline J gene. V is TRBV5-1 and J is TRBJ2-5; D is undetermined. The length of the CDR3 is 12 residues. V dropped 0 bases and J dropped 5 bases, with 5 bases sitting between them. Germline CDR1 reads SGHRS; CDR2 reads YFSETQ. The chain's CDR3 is CASSLAAETQYF. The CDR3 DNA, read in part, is TGCGCCAGCAGCTTGGCCGCGGAGACC. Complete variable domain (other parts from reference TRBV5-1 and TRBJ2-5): KAGVTQTPRYLIKTRGQQVTLSCSPISGHRSVSWYQQTPGQGLQFLFEYFSETQRNKGNFPGRFSGRQFSNSRSEMNVSTLELGDSALYLCASSLAAETQYFGPGTRLLVL.

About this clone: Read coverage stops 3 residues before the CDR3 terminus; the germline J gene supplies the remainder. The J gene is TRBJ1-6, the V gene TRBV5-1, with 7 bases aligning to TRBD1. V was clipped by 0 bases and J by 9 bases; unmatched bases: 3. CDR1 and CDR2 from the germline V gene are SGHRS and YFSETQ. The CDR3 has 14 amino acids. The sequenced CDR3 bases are TGCGCCAGCAGCTTGGGCAGGGACAGTTCACCC. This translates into CASSLGRDSSP. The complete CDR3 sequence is CASSLGRDSSPLHF.

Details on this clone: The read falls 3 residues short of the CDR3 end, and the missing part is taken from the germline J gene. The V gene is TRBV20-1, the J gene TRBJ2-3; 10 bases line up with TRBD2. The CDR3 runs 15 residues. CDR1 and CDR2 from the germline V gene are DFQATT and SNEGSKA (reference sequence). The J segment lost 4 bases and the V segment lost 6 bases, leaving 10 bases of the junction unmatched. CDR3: CSASSGTSVSDTQYF. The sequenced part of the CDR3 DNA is TGCAGTGCATCCTCCGGGACTAGCGTCTCAGATACG.

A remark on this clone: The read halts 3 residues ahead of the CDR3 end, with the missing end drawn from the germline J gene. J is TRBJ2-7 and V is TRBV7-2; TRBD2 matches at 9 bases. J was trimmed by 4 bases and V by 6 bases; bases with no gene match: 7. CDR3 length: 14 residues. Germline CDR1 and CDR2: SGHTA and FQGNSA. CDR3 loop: CASRRPGLAYEQYF. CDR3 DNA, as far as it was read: TGTGCCAGCAGAAGACCGGGACTAGCATACGAG. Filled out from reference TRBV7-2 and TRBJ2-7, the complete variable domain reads GAGVSQSPSNKVTEKGKDVELRCDPISGHTALYWYRQSLGQGLEFLIYFQGNSAPDKSGLPSDRFSAERTGGSVSTLTIQRTQQEDSAVYLCASRRPGLAYEQYFGPGTRLTVT.

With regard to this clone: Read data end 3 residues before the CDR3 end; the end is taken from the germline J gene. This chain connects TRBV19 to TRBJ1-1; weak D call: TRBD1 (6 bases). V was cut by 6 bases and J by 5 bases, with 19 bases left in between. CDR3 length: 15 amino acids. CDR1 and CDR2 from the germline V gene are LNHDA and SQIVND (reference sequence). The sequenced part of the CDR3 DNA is TGTGCCAGTAGCTTACAGGGCACCCGGGGAACTGAA. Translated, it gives CASSLQGTRGTE. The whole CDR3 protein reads CASSLQGTRGTEAFF.

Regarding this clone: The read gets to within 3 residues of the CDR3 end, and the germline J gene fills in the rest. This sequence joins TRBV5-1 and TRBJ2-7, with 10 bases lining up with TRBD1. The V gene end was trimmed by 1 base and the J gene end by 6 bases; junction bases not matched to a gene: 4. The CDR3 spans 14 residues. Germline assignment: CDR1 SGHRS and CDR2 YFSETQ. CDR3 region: CASSLTGTGVEQYF. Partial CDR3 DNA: TGCGCCAGCAGCTTGACCGGGACAGGGGTCGAG.

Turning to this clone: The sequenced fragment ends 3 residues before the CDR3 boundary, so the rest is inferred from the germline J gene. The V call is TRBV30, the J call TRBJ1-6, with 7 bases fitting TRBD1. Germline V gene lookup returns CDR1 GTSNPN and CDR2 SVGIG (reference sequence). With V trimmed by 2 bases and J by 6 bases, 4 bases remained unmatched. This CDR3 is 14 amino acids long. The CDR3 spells CAWSTGELNSPLHF. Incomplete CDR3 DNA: TGTGCCTGGAGTACAGGGGAGCTTAATTCACCC.

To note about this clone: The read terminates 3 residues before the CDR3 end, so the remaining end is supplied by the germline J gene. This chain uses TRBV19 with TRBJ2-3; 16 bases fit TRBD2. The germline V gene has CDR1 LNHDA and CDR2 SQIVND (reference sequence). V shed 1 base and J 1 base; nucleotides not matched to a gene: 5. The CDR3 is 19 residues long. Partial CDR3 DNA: TGTGCCAGTAGTATAGTGGGACTAGCGGGAGGGCCGGGCACAGATACG. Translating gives CASSIVGLAGGPGTDT. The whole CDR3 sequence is CASSIVGLAGGPGTDTQYF.

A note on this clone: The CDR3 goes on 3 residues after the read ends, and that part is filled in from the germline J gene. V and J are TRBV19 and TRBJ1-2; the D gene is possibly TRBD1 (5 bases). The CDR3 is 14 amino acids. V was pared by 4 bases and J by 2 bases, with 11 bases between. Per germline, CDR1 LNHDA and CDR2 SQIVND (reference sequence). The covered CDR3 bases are TGTGCCAGTAGTAGACGGGGGTCGAACTATGGC. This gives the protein CASSRRGSNYG. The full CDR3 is CASSRRGSNYGYTF.

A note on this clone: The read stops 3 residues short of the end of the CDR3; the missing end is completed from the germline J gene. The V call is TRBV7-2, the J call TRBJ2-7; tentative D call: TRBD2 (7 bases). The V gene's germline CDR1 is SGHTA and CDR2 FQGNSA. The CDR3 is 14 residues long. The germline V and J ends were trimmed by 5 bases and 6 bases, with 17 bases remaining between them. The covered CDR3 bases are TGTGCCAGCAGCCCACGGGGGGCCGACGGCGAG. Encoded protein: CASSPRGADGE. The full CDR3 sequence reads CASSPRGADGEQYF.

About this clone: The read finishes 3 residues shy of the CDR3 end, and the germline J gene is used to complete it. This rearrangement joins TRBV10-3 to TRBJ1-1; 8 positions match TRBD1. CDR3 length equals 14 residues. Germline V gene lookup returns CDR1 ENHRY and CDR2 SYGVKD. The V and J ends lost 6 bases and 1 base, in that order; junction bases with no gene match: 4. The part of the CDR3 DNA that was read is TGTGCCATCAGCCGACAGGGGCAGAACACTGAA. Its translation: CAISRQGQNTE. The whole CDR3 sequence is CAISRQGQNTEAFF.

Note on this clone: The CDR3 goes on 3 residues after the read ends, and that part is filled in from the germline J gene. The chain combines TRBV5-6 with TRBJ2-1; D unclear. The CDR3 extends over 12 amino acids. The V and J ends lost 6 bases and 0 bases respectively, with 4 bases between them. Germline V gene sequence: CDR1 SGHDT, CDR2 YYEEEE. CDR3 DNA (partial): TGTGCCAGCACCAGCTCCTACAATGAG. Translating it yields CASTSSYNE. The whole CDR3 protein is CASTSSYNEQFF. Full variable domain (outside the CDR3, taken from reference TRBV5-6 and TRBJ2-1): DAGVTQSPTHLIKTRGQQVTLRCSPKSGHDTVSWYQQALGQGPQFIFQYYEEEERQRGNFPDRFSGHQFPNYSSELNVNALLLGDSALYLCASTSSYNEQFFGPGTRLTVL.

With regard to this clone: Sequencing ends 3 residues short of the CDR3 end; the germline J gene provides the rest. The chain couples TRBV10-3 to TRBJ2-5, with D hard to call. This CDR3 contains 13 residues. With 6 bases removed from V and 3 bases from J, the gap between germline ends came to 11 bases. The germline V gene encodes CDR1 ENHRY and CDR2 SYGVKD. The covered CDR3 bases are TGTGCCATCAGCCCTCAGGTGGAAGAGACC. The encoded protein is CAISPQVEET. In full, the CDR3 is CAISPQVEETQYF.

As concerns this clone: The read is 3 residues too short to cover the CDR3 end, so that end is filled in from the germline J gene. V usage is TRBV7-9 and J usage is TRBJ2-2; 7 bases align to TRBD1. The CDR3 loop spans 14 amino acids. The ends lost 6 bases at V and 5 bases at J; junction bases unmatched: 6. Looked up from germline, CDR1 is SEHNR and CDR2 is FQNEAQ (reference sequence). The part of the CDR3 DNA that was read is TGTGCCAGCAGTTGGGACAGTTGGACCGGGGAG. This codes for CASSWDSWTGE. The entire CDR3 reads CASSWDSWTGELFF.

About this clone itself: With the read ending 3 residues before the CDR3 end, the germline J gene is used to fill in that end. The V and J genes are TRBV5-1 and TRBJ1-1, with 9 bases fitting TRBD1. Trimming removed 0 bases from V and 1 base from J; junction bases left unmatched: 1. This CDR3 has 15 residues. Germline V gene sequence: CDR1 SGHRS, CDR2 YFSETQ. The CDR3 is CASSLEGQGNTEAFF. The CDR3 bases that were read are TGCGCCAGCAGCTTGGAGGGACAGGGGAACACTGAA.

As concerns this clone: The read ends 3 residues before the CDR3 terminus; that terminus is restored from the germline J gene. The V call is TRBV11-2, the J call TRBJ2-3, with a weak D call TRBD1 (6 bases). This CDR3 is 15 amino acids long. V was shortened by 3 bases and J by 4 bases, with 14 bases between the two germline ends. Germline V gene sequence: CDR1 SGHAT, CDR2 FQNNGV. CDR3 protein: CASSLYRVFSDTQYF. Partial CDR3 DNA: TGTGCCAGCAGCTTGTACAGGGTATTCTCAGATACG.

CDR3 amino acids: CASSRQGLGNQPQHF. CDR3 DNA, as far as it was read: TGTGCCAGCAGTCGACAGGGTTTGGGCAATCAGCCC. The chain joins TRBV2 to TRBJ1-5; TRBD1 matches 7 bases. The read comes to an end 3 residues before the CDR3 does, leaving the germline J gene to fill in the end. The germline CDR1 and CDR2 sequences are SNHLY and FYNNEI. Trimming at V came to 5 bases and at J to 2 bases, leaving 6 bases not matched to a gene. There are 15 residues in the CDR3.

The covered CDR3 bases are TGTGCCAGTAGTACGAATAGCGGGATGATCACCGGGGAG. This gives the protein CASSTNSGMITGE. The entire CDR3 reads CASSTNSGMITGELFF. This chain connects TRBV19 to TRBJ2-2, with TRBD2 identical over 8 bases. Read data end 3 residues before the CDR3 end; the end is taken from the germline J gene. Germline assignment: CDR1 LNHDA and CDR2 SQIVND (reference sequence). J lost 4 bases, V lost 4 bases, and 8 bases had no gene match. CDR3 length: 16 residues.

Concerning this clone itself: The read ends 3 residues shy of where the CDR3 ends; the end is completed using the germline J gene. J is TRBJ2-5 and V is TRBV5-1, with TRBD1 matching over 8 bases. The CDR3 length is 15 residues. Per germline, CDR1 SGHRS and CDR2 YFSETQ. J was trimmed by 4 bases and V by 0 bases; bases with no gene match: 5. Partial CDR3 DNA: TGCGCCAGCAGCTTGGCTCAGGGGGCCCGAGAGACC. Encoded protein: CASSLAQGARET. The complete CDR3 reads CASSLAQGARETQYF.

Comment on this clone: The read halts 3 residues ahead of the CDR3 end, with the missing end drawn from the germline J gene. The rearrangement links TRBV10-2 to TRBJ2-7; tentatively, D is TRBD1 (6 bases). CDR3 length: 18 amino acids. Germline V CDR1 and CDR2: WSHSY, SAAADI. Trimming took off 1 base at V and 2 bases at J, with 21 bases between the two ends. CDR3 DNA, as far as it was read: TGCGCCAGCAGTGAGTTAAGGGGGTATAGACAGGCAACCTACGAG. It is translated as CASSELRGYRQATYE. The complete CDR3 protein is CASSELRGYRQATYEQYF.

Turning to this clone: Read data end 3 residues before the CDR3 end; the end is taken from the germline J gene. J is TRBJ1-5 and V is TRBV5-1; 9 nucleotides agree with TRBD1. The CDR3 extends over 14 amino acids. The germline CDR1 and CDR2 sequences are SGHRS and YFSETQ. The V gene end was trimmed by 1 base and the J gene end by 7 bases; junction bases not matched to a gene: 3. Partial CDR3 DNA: TGCGCCAGCAGCTTGACAGGGGGCGAACAGCCC. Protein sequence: CASSLTGGEQP. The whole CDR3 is CASSLTGGEQPQHF. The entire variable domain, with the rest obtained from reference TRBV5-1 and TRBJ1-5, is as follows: KAGVTQTPRYLIKTRGQQVTLSCSPISGHRSVSWYQQTPGQGLQFLFEYFSETQRNKGNFPGRFSGRQFSNSRSEMNVSTLELGDSALYLCASSLTGGEQPQHFGDGTRLSIL.